The 15 T cell receptor beta chains below all came from one sample that was sequenced in a study of blood T cells in healthy people across ages. Combining a sample-barcoded 5' primer with a J-beta primer mix, a second PCR ran for 7 to 11 cycles. TCRdb re-called the 5' RACE reads with MiXCR, one entry per CDR3 protein. Here the sample spans approximately 900,000 distinct CDR3 sequences, 25% to 35% being singletons. These same data were also listed under a study on T cells of mothers and their children.

The sequenced sample was blood. These receptors originate from a woman between 40 and 55 years old in good health.

The chain has TRBV5-1 and TRBJ2-4; 8 bases align to TRBD1. With 4 bases clipped from V and 7 bases from J, the junction kept 10 bases outside the gene matches. The CDR3 is 15 residues long. Germline assignment: CDR1 SGHRS and CDR2 YFSETQ. Here the CDR3 DNA reads TGCGCCAGCAGCACCGGGCAGGGGGCGGGGAACATTCAGTACTTC. This gives the protein CASSTGQGAGNIQYF.

The sample holds many counts of this clonotype. V gene TRBV5-1 combines with J gene TRBJ1-5; D is unclear. Trimming shortened V by 0 bases and J by 7 bases, and 8 bases separated the two germline ends. Germline loops: CDR1 SGHRS, CDR2 YFSETQ. This CDR3 is built from 13 residues. The CDR3 sequence is CASSLAGEQPQHF. For the CDR3, the DNA is TGCGCCAGCAGCTTGGCCGGGGAACAGCCCCAGCATTTT.

This clonotype was picked up a small number of times. J is TRBJ2-4 and V is TRBV18; 8 bases align to TRBD2. The J call may be in error: the DNA end matches TRBJ2-7 better. CDR3 length equals 16 residues. The germline V gene has CDR1 KGHSH and CDR2 LQKENI. The CDR3 region has the DNA TGTGCCAGCTCACCTAATGCCCCCCTAGCGGGCGGCGAGCAGTACTTC. As protein: CASSPNAPLAGGEQYF.

This clonotype was detected a few times. One end of the junction is discordant with germline, which a read error may explain. The rearrangement links TRBV7-3 to TRBJ2-1, with D tentatively TRBD1 or TRBD2 (6 bases each). CDR3 length: 15 amino acids. CDR1 SGHTA and CDR2 FQGTGA come from the germline V gene. The DNA of the CDR3 is TGTGTCAGCAGCCGAAAATCGGGGGCCTTCAATGAGCAGTTCTTC. Translation gives CVSSRKSGAFNEQFF. The whole variable domain, filled in from reference TRBV7-3 and TRBJ2-1, reads GAGVSQTPSNKVTEKGKYVELRCDPISGHTALYWYRQSLGQGPEFLIYFQGTGAADDSGLPNDRFFAVRPEGSVSTLKIQRTERGDSAVYLCVSSRKSGAFNEQFFGPGTRLTVL.

Ten or more counts support this clonotype. The CDR3, as DNA: TGTGCCAGCAGCCAAGAGGGACAGCAACTAAGGGCCTATGGCTACACCTTC. It specifies CASSQEGQQLRAYGYTF. The chain links TRBV3-1 to TRBJ1-2, with TRBD1 matching over 7 bases. This CDR3 region has 17 residues. The V gene's germline CDR1 is LGHDT and CDR2 YNNKEL (reference sequence). V dropped 0 bases and J dropped 4; count of bases not matched to a gene: 11.

V and J are TRBV12-3 or TRBV12-4 and TRBJ1-2; D is ambiguous. V lost 7 bases to trimming and J lost 10 bases, with 13 bases between them. The CDR3 covers 11 residues. CDR3: CASTSQKAYTF. Here the CDR3 DNA reads TGTGCCAGCACATCCCAGAAAGCCTACACCTTC.

The rearrangement joins TRBV30 to TRBJ2-3; perhaps TRBD1 as D (5 bases). The CDR3 sequence is 14 residues long. Trimming pared 4 bases from V and 6 bases from J, leaving 17 bases between. Germline V gene sequence: CDR1 GTSNPN, CDR2 SVGIG (reference sequence). For the CDR3, the DNA is TGTGCCTGGACAAGGGGCCTGCGCGCGGATACGCAGTATTTT. Translation gives CAWTRGLRADTQYF.

This clonotype was recorded a few times. The V call is TRBV10-3, the J call TRBJ1-1; possible D gene TRBD1, 6 bases. The CDR3 is 16 amino acids. V was shortened by 0 bases and J by 4 bases, with 15 bases between the two germline ends. The V gene's germline CDR1 is ENHRY and CDR2 SYGVKD. The DNA of the CDR3 is TGTGCCATCAGTGAGTCTCTGGGAAGGGGGGGCACTGAAGCTTTCTTT. Translation: CAISESLGRGGTEAFF.

V gene TRBV7-3 combines with J gene TRBJ2-2, with D possibly being TRBD1 (6 bases). Germline V lookup: CDR1 SGHTA, CDR2 FQGTGA. There are 16 residues in the CDR3. Deletions cut 4 bases from V and 7 bases from J, with 19 bases between. DNA for the CDR3: TGTGCCAGCAGCTCCCATGGGTGGGGGCGAAGCGGGGAGCTGTTTTTT. Amino acid sequence: CASSSHGWGRSGELFF.

The V call is TRBV3-1, the J call TRBJ2-7; perhaps TRBD1 as D (6 bases). From germline, CDR1 is LGHDT and CDR2 YNNKEL (reference sequence). V lost 9 bases and J 1 base, leaving 16 bases between the germline ends. The CDR3 sequence is 14 residues long. The CDR3 DNA is TGTGCCAGTACTACAGGGTGGGAATCCTACGAGCAGTACTTC. This encodes CASTTGWESYEQYF.

This clonotype was counted a few times. V gene TRBV7-9 combines with J gene TRBJ1-2, with a possible D match to TRBD1 (5 bases). The V and J ends lost 5 bases and 4 bases respectively, with 20 bases between them. The CDR3 has 16 amino acids. Germline CDR1 is SEHNR and CDR2 is FQNEAQ (reference sequence). The CDR3 spells CASSTGTHQLLYGYTF. The CDR3 DNA reads as TGTGCCAGCAGCACCGGGACCCACCAACTGCTCTATGGCTACACCTTC.

This chain connects TRBV4-1 to TRBJ2-2; 7 nucleotides align to TRBD1. The V gene's germline CDR1 is MGHRA and CDR2 YSYEKL. Losses at the gene ends were 1 base for V and 5 bases for J; bases not matched to a gene: 7. This CDR3 comprises 16 residues. This CDR3 reads CASSQVKGASTGELFF. CDR3 DNA sequence: TGCGCCAGCAGCCAAGTGAAGGGGGCGAGTACCGGGGAGCTGTTTTTT.

On this clonotype itself: An end of the junction does not agree with germline; a read error may underlie this. CDR3 amino acids: CASRFSPGDGCTF. The CDR3 region has the DNA TGTGCCAGCAGGTTTTCCCCCGGGGACGGCTGCACCTTC. This chain connects TRBV12-3 or TRBV12-4 to TRBJ1-2; D is perhaps TRBD1 (5 bases). This CDR3 comprises 13 residues.

The V and J genes are TRBV5-1 and TRBJ1-6; 9 positions agree with TRBD1. V lost 3 bases and J lost 4; bases outside the gene matches: 11. CDR3 length: 18 amino acids. Germline values: CDR1 SGHRS, CDR2 YFSETQ. CDR3 nucleotide sequence: TGCGCCAGCAGCTCCGGGACAGGGTTATGGGCGTATAATTCACCCCTCCACTTT. This sequence encodes CASSSGTGLWAYNSPLHF.

The chain uses TRBV5-1 and TRBJ2-1; 7 nucleotides match TRBD2. From germline, CDR1 is SGHRS and CDR2 YFSETQ. V was clipped by 4 bases and J by 0 bases; unmatched bases: 4. The CDR3 is 15 amino acids. CDR3 in amino acids: CASSPAGTSYNEQFF. CDR3 DNA: TGCGCCAGCAGCCCAGCGGGGACCTCCTACAATGAGCAGTTCTTC. The variable domain in full, completed from reference TRBV5-1 and TRBJ2-1, reads KAGVTQTPRYLIKTRGQQVTLSCSPISGHRSVSWYQQTPGQGLQFLFEYFSETQRNKGNFPGRFSGRQFSNSRSEMNVSTLELGDSALYLCASSPAGTSYNEQFFGPGTRLTVL.